This entry features one T cell receptor (beta chain) sequence. The data belong to a study of control samples from healthy donors and cancer patients. Profiling relied on immunoSEQ multiplex PCR, and the TCRdb table lists in-frame clones only, not all of them. The table records 35,000 to 50,000 clones, about 90% of them present only once. The TCR was taken from a woman aged 60-75 years with lung cancer. The sequenced sample was PBMCs.

The CDR3 here is CASDVGGEDEQFF. The CDR3 DNA reads as TGTGCCAGCGATGTAGGTGGGGAAGATGAGCAGTTCTTC. This chain uses TRBV6-5 with TRBJ2-1; D unresolved. Germline V gene lookup returns CDR1 MNHEY and CDR2 SVGAGI. The CDR3 spans 13 residues. V lost 8 bases, J lost 8 bases, and 16 bases lay in between.